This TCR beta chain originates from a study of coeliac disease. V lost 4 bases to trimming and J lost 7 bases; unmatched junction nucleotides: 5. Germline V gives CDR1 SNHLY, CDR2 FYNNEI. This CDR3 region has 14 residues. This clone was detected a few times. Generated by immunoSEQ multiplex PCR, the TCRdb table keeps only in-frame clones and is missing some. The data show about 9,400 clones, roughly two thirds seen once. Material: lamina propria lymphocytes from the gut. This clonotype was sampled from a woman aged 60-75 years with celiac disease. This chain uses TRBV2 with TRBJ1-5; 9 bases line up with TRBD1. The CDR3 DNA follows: TGTGCCAGCAGTGCCCGGACAGGGGAACAGCCCCAGCATTTT. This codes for CASSARTGEQPQHF.